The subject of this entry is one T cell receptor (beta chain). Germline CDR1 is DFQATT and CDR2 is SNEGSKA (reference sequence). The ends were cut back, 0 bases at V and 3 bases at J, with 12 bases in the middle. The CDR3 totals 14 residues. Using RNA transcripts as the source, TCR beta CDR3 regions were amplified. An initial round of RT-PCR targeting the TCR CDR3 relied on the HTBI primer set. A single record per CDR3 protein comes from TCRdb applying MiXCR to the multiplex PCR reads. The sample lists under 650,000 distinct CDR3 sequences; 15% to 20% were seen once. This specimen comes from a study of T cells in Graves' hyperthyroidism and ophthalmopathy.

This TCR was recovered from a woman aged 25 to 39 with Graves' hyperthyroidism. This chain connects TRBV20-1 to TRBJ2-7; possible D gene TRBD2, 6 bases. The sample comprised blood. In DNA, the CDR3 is TGCAGTGCTAGAGAATGGAGGGAAGGCTACGAGCAGTACTTC. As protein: CSAREWREGYEQYF.